A single sample is the source of the 6 T cell receptor beta chains below, sequenced in a study of response to subunit inactivated influenza vaccine. A single record per CDR3 protein comes from TCRdb applying MiXCR to the RT-PCR reads. The sample records 550,000 to 600,000 distinct CDR3 sequences, 12% being singletons. Sample: PBMCs from blood, taken on the day of vaccination. These receptor sequences come from a man aged 50-59 years who received an inactivated influenza vaccine.

On this clonotype itself: A read error may produce the germline difference seen at one junction end. The CDR3 spells CASSQPYRGVYERYF. The CDR3 region has the DNA TGCGCCAGCAGCCAACCCTACAGGGGGGTCTACGAGCGGTACTTC. The V and J genes are TRBV4-1 and TRBJ2-7; 8 bases match TRBD1. Germline assignment: CDR1 MGHRA and CDR2 YSYEKL. This CDR3 comprises 15 residues.

In this sample, this clonotype turned up a few times. This chain uses TRBV3-1 with TRBJ2-2, with D unclear. The germline CDR1 and CDR2 sequences are LGHDT and YNNKEL (reference sequence). This CDR3 has 14 amino acids. With 1 base removed from V and 3 bases from J, the gap between germline ends came to 6 bases. The CDR3 sequence is CASSQAGYTGELFF. The CDR3 coding sequence is TGTGCCAGCAGCCAAGCGGGCTACACCGGGGAGCTGTTTTTT.

This clonotype was seen repeatedly, ten times or more. V usage is TRBV9 and J usage is TRBJ2-2; no reliable D call. The CDR3 is made up of 12 amino acids. Germline V CDR1 and CDR2: SGDLS, YYNGEE. The V end lost 0 bases, the J end lost 6 bases, and 3 bases lay between the germline ends. The CDR3 sequence: CASSVASGELFF. DNA for the CDR3: TGTGCCAGCAGCGTAGCGTCCGGGGAGCTGTTTTTT.

This clonotype has just a few counts. The chain is built from TRBV9 and TRBJ2-3; TRBD1 might be the D (5 bases). The length of the CDR3 is 16 residues. The V end was cut by 0 bases, the J end by 2 bases, with 13 bases between. Germline CDR1 and CDR2: SGDLS and YYNGEE. CDR3 coding DNA: TGTGCCAGCAGCGTAGGAGCAGGGCTTCTCACAGATACGCAGTATTTT. This codes for CASSVGAGLLTDTQYF. Drawing the rest from reference TRBV9 and TRBJ2-3, the complete variable domain is DSGVTQTPKHLITATGQRVTLRCSPRSGDLSVYWYQQSLDQGLQFLIQYYNGEERAKGNILERFSAQQFPDLHSELNLSSLELGDSALYFCASSVGAGLLTDTQYFGPGTRLTVL.

The J gene is TRBJ2-7, the V gene TRBV7-2; D possibly uses TRBD1 or TRBD2 (6 bases each). Looked up from germline, CDR1 is SGHTA and CDR2 is FQGNSA. The V end was cut by 3 bases, the J end by 2 bases, with 11 bases between. The CDR3 covers 14 residues. Written as DNA, the CDR3 is TGTGCCAGCAGCTTGGGGGGCTTGACCTACGAGCAGTACTTC. This encodes CASSLGGLTYEQYF.

This clonotype was recorded many times. This sequence joins TRBV20-1 and TRBJ2-1, with 7 positions matching TRBD1. Trimming removed 3 bases from V and 3 bases from J; junction bases left unmatched: 8. The length of the CDR3 is 15 residues. Germline CDR1 reads DFQATT; CDR2 reads SNEGSKA (reference sequence). CDR3 amino acids: CSASRQGINYNEQFF. The CDR3 DNA follows: TGCAGTGCTAGCCGACAGGGCATCAACTACAATGAGCAGTTCTTC.